This TCR beta chain is from a study of regulatory T cells in long-lasting Graves disease. Libraries of TCR beta came from iRepertoire HTBI primers plus Arm-PCR of CDR3 regions. From the multiplex PCR reads, TCRdb called clonotypes with MiXCR, one entry per CDR3 protein. Of 310,000 or so distinct CDR3 sequences in the sample, 20% to 25% were seen once. This clonotype was seen many times. This CDR3 is 13 amino acids long. Per germline, CDR1 MDHEN and CDR2 SYDVKM. The V end was cut by 3 bases, the J end by 6 bases, with 11 bases between. The time point here: persistent/refractory GD, antithyroid drugs over 5 years with positive TRAb. After RNA was extracted from PBMCs, the TCR library was made from it.

The V and J genes are TRBV28 and TRBJ1-1, with a tentative D call TRBD1 (5 bases). Sample: peripheral blood mononuclear cells (PBMCs), taken when the disease was refractory, from a patient treated with antithyroid drugs. The sequence was collected from a female donor with Graves disease. CDR3 DNA: TGTGCCAGCAGTTTCCAGGGAGGGTCTGAAGCTTTCTTT. The encoded protein is CASSFQGGSEAFF.